This TCR beta chain is from a study of T cells in Graves' hyperthyroidism and ophthalmopathy. This clonotype was picked up a small number of times. The CDR3 regions of TCR beta were amplified from RNA transcripts. The TCR CDR3 first-round RT-PCR relied on the HTBI primer set. TCRdb re-called the multiplex PCR reads with MiXCR, one entry per CDR3 protein. The sample records hundreds of thousands of distinct CDR3 sequences, roughly 20% being singletons. The V gene's germline CDR1 is SNHLY and CDR2 FYNNEI. There are 13 residues in the CDR3. The ends were cut back, 4 bases at V and 3 bases at J, with 9 bases in the middle. Patients with uncontrolled infections, other autoimmune diseases, pregnancy or lactation were excluded.

This sequence joins TRBV2 and TRBJ1-1; D is uncertain. The sequenced sample consisted of blood. The TCR sequence derives from a man in his thirties or forties with Graves' ophthalmopathy. CDR3 loop: CASSGFRDTEAFF. The CDR3 nucleotides read TGTGCCAGCAGTGGATTCCGGGACACTGAAGCTTTCTTT.